These 25 T cell receptor beta chains were sequenced from one sample in a study of spatial heterogeneity in lung cancer. Using its own MiXCR run on the 5' RACE reads, TCRdb lists one record per CDR3 protein. The sample lists around 45,000 distinct CDR3 sequences, under 25% occurring once. Time point defined: blood at routine non-recurrence follow-up after resection. The input for sequencing was PBMCs, taken at follow-up. These receptors were collected from a female donor with early-stage non-small cell lung cancer.

In this sample, this clonotype turned up many times. The rearrangement uses TRBV6-2 or TRBV6-3 and TRBJ2-3, with D possibly matching TRBD2 (6 bases). Trimming left V 5 bases short and J 1 base short, with 10 bases between. This CDR3 contains 14 residues. Looked up from germline, CDR1 is MNHEY and CDR2 is SVGEGT. The CDR3 spells CASSQTRGTDTQYF. The CDR3 region has the DNA TGTGCCAGCAGTCAGACTAGGGGCACAGATACGCAGTATTTT.

This clonotype was counted a few times. This chain uses TRBV7-9 with TRBJ2-1; 10 bases line up with TRBD2. The CDR3 covers 15 residues. Germline loops: CDR1 SEHNR, CDR2 FQNEAQ (reference sequence). The V gene end was trimmed by 3 bases and the J gene end by 11 bases; junction bases not matched to a gene: 10. CDR3 nucleotides: TGTGCCAGCAGCTTTATTCAGCGGGAGGGCCATAAGCAGTTCTTC. This encodes CASSFIQREGHKQFF. The variable domain in full, with the rest retrieved from reference TRBV7-9 and TRBJ2-1, is DTGVSQNPRHKITKRGQNVTFRCDPISEHNRLYWYRQTLGQGPEFLTYFQNEAQLEKSRLLSDRFSAERPKGSFSTLEIQRTEQGDSAMYLCASSFIQREGHKQFFGPGTRLTVL.

This clonotype has ten or more counts. This rearrangement joins TRBV27 to TRBJ2-1; 12 nucleotides match TRBD2. V lost 3 bases, J lost 6 bases, and 6 bases stayed unmatched. This CDR3 has 16 amino acids. The germline gives CDR1 MNHEY, CDR2 SMNVEV (reference sequence). The CDR3 DNA reads as TGTGCCAGCAGTTTTTCGACTAGCGGGGGTAGCAATGAGCAGTTCTTC. This encodes CASSFSTSGGSNEQFF.

This clonotype was recorded many times. V is TRBV11-2 and J is TRBJ2-2, with a tentative D call TRBD1 (6 bases). V gave up 5 bases and J gave up 5 bases, with 18 bases separating them. The CDR3 has 16 residues. The germline CDR1 and CDR2 sequences are SGHAT and FQNNGV. CDR3 sequence: CASSLRTGIETGELFF. CDR3 nucleotides: TGTGCCAGCAGCCTACGAACAGGGATCGAGACCGGGGAGCTGTTTTTT.

The V gene is TRBV7-9, the J gene TRBJ2-3, with unresolved D. V was cut by 5 bases and J by 2 bases, with 14 bases left in between. The germline V gene encodes CDR1 SEHNR and CDR2 FQNEAQ (reference sequence). This CDR3 region has 15 residues. CDR3 bases: TGTGCCAGCAGCCCAAGGACCTTACCCACAGATACGCAGTATTTT. Protein sequence: CASSPRTLPTDTQYF.

This clonotype showed up just a few times. The genes are TRBV29-1 and TRBJ2-5; D call uncertain. The germline CDR1 and CDR2 sequences are SQVTM and ANQGSEA. The CDR3 has 13 amino acids. V was pared by 7 bases and J by 4 bases, with 16 bases between. The CDR3 DNA is TGCAGCGCTGATCTTAGTGGTAGAGAGACCCAGTACTTC. Translation gives CSADLSGRETQYF.

This clonotype occurred a few times. The V gene is TRBV19, the J gene TRBJ1-5; D may be TRBD1 (5 bases). The CDR3 runs to 15 residues. Looked up from germline, CDR1 is LNHDA and CDR2 is SQIVND (reference sequence). Trimming stripped 6 bases from V and 0 bases from J, with 12 bases between. Written as DNA, the CDR3 is TGTGCCAGTAGGACAGCTACGTATAGCAATCAGCCCCAGCATTTT. The encoded protein is CASRTATYSNQPQHF.

The rearrangement links TRBV5-1 to TRBJ2-5; weak D call: TRBD1 (6 bases). Trimming took off 4 bases at V and 2 bases at J, with 12 bases between the two ends. Germline loops: CDR1 SGHRS, CDR2 YFSETQ. The CDR3 length is 14 residues. The CDR3 loop is CASSRQDRQETQYF. DNA for the CDR3: TGCGCCAGCAGCAGACAAGACAGGCAAGAGACCCAGTACTTC.

The chain is built from TRBV5-6 and TRBJ1-5, with D hard to call. The CDR3 is 14 amino acids. In germline, CDR1 is SGHDT, CDR2 YYEEEE. Trimming took off 2 bases at V and 7 bases at J, with 13 bases between the two ends. The CDR3 coding sequence is TGTGCCAGCAGCTTATTCGGGATGCGACAGCCCCAGCATTTT. This translates into CASSLFGMRQPQHF.

At least ten counts were recorded for this clonotype. The V and J genes are TRBV6-6 and TRBJ1-5; possibly TRBD1 for D (6 bases). Per germline, CDR1 MNHNY and CDR2 SVGAGI (reference sequence). V was clipped by 2 bases and J by 7 bases, with 12 bases between them. This CDR3 has 14 residues. CDR3 sequence reads: CASSYTGIEQPQHF. CDR3 nucleotide sequence: TGTGCCAGCAGTTACACAGGGATAGAGCAGCCCCAGCATTTT.

By frequency in the sample, this clonotype is medium-sized (0.01 to 0.1%). J is TRBJ2-1 and V is TRBV24-1, with TRBD2 identical over 10 bases. The CDR3 covers 15 residues. V lost 5 bases to trimming and J lost 5 bases; unmatched junction nucleotides: 5. The germline V gene has CDR1 KGHDR and CDR2 SFDVKD. The CDR3 reads CATSASGSINNEQFF. The CDR3 region has the DNA TGTGCCACCAGTGCTAGCGGGAGTATAAACAATGAGCAGTTCTTC.

This clonotype appeared a few times. This rearrangement joins TRBV5-6 to TRBJ2-5, with 7 positions matching TRBD1. Trimming at V came to 2 bases and at J to 3 bases, leaving 4 bases not matched to a gene. CDR1 and CDR2 from the germline V gene are SGHDT and YYEEEE. The CDR3 contains 14 residues. Here the CDR3 DNA reads TGTGCCAGCAGCTTCACAGGGGAGAAAGAGACCCAGTACTTC. It specifies CASSFTGEKETQYF.

This clonotype occurred a few times. The rearrangement uses TRBV12-3 or TRBV12-4 and TRBJ2-5; D tentatively fits TRBD1 or TRBD2 (6 bases each). The CDR3 extends over 14 amino acids. V lost 3 bases and J 5 bases, leaving 13 bases between the germline ends. The CDR3: CASSLRGGTETQYF. DNA for the CDR3: TGTGCCAGCAGTTTGAGAGGGGGGACTGAGACCCAGTACTTC.

The rearrangement uses TRBV12-3 or TRBV12-4 and TRBJ2-1, with D possibly TRBD2 on 6 matching bases. Trimming removed 2 bases at V and 8 bases at J, with 16 bases between. The CDR3 extends over 15 amino acids. The CDR3 is CASSLRVAGRDEQFF. The CDR3 DNA sequence: TGTGCCAGCAGTTTAAGGGTCGCGGGAAGGGATGAGCAGTTCTTC.

This clonotype was counted a few times. The chain uses TRBV29-1 and TRBJ2-3, with 10 bases fitting TRBD1. The CDR3 contains 12 residues. Trimming removed 8 bases from V and 4 bases from J; junction bases left unmatched: 3. CDR1 is SQVTM and CDR2 is ANQGSEA in the germline V gene. The chain's CDR3 is CSSGQGSDTQYF. CDR3 DNA sequence: TGCAGCTCGGGACAGGGGTCAGATACGCAGTATTTT.

This chain links TRBV27 with TRBJ2-1, with TRBD1 identical over 7 bases. The J segment lost 4 bases and the V segment lost 7 bases, leaving 13 bases of the junction unmatched. Germline CDR1 is MNHEY and CDR2 is SMNVEV (reference sequence). The CDR3 is 16 residues long. The CDR3 DNA follows: TGTGCCAGCATGGGACAGCCCCTTCTAACGTACAATGAGCAGTTCTTC. Its protein is CASMGQPLLTYNEQFF.

At least ten counts were recorded for this clonotype. This chain connects TRBV5-1 to TRBJ2-1; no clear D gene. Germline V gene data show CDR1 as SGHRS and CDR2 as YFSETQ. This CDR3 spans 11 amino acids. The ends were cut back, 1 base at V and 8 bases at J, with 4 bases in the middle. The DNA for the CDR3 is TGCGCCAGCAGCTTGTTCGATGAGCAGTTCTTC. The encoded protein is CASSLFDEQFF.

V usage is TRBV7-2 and J usage is TRBJ2-3, with TRBD2 as a possible D gene (6 bases). The CDR3 totals 14 residues. Trimming removed 5 bases from V and 0 bases from J, with 9 bases in between. Germline V gene lookup returns CDR1 SGHTA and CDR2 FQGNSA. CDR3 protein: CASSASGSTDTQYF. CDR3 DNA sequence: TGTGCCAGCAGCGCCAGCGGGAGCACAGATACGCAGTATTTT.

V gene TRBV7-9 combines with J gene TRBJ1-1, with D perhaps matching TRBD1 (6 bases). V was pared by 4 bases and J by 3 bases, with 12 bases between. CDR1 and CDR2 (germline): SEHNR, FQNEAQ (reference sequence). The CDR3 extends over 14 amino acids. The CDR3 nucleotides are TGTGCCAGCAGCTACTACAGGGAGGACACTGAAGCTTTCTTT. Amino acid sequence: CASSYYREDTEAFF.

V gene TRBV7-2 combines with J gene TRBJ2-2, with 8 bases that match TRBD2. CDR1 and CDR2 (germline): SGHTA, FQGNSA. The CDR3 totals 13 residues. V was pared by 5 bases and J by 6 bases, with 2 bases of the junction left unmatched. DNA of the CDR3: TGTGCCAGCAGCCGGGGGGGGCCCGGGGAGCTGTTTTTT. It encodes CASSRGGPGELFF.

This clonotype came up a few times. The V and J genes are TRBV23-1 and TRBJ2-5; 7 nucleotides align to TRBD1. TRBV23-1 is placed among ORFs of uncertain function. CDR3 length equals 13 residues. The CDR3, as DNA: TGCGCAAACGGAGAGGGGGCGCGAAAGACCCAGTACTTC. It specifies CANGEGARKTQYF.

This chain links TRBV7-6 with TRBJ2-3; 7 bases align to TRBD1. The germline CDR1 and CDR2 sequences are SGHVS and FNYEAQ. V lost 4 bases to trimming and J lost 0 bases; unmatched junction nucleotides: 13. This CDR3 contains 18 residues. The CDR3 region has the DNA TGTGCCAGCAGCTCTCACCGGGACAGTGAATTGAGCACAGATACGCAGTATTTT. It yields the protein CASSSHRDSELSTDTQYF.

This chain links TRBV27 with TRBJ2-6; D is perhaps TRBD2 (7 bases). Germline-derived CDR1 and CDR2 are MNHEY and SMNVEV (reference sequence). With 4 bases removed from V and 1 base from J, the gap between germline ends came to 20 bases. There are 19 residues in the CDR3. CDR3 nucleotide sequence: TGTGCCAGCAGTTCCCCGGCCGGGGGGCATTTTTCTGGGGCCAACGTCCTGACTTTC. Its protein is CASSSPAGGHFSGANVLTF.

This clonotype appeared a few times. The chain uses TRBV20-1 and TRBJ2-1; possibly TRBD2 for D (6 bases). Trimming removed 3 bases at V and 3 bases at J, with 15 bases between. CDR1 is DFQATT and CDR2 is SNEGSKA in the germline V gene (reference sequence). CDR3 length: 15 amino acids. The CDR3 spells CSARIPGTGYNEQFF. CDR3 DNA: TGCAGTGCTAGGATTCCTGGGACTGGCTACAATGAGCAGTTCTTC.

The V call is TRBV6-2 or TRBV6-3, the J call TRBJ2-7; D unresolved. The germline V gene encodes CDR1 MNHEY and CDR2 SVGEGT. CDR3 length: 13 amino acids. With 8 bases removed from V and 0 bases from J, the gap between germline ends came to 11 bases. Written as DNA, the CDR3 is TGTGCCAGCTCGGCGGAGAGCTCCTACGAGCAGTACTTC. Translated: CASSAESSYEQYF.